Described below is a single T cell receptor (beta chain) sequence and its context. Antigen unknown. This sample is part of a study of T cell responses to AZD1222 COVID-19 vaccine. Study results and limitations: Donor demographics were predominantly white British with a female majority; clonal diversity may be underestimated. Rises in breadth and depth of Spike-specific TCRs came after two AZD1222 doses.

Clones were read by immunoSEQ multiplex PCR, and TCRdb kept only the in-frame ones, dropping some. Of 95,000 to 150,000 clones detected, 92% appear once; the ten largest clones hold around 1.8%. Germline V CDR1 and CDR2: SEHNR, FQNEAQ (reference sequence). After removal of 5 bases from V and 2 bases from J, the junction contained 6 bases not matched to a gene. The CDR3 sequence is 15 residues long. The TCR sequence derives from an adult in good health. The J gene is TRBJ1-3, the V gene TRBV7-9; 7 bases match TRBD1. Specimen: peripheral blood, collected on day 0 of AZD1222 vaccination. The chain's CDR3 is CASSPRGSPGNTIYF. In nucleotides, the CDR3 is TGTGCCAGCAGCCCCAGGGGGAGTCCTGGAAACACCATATATTTT.